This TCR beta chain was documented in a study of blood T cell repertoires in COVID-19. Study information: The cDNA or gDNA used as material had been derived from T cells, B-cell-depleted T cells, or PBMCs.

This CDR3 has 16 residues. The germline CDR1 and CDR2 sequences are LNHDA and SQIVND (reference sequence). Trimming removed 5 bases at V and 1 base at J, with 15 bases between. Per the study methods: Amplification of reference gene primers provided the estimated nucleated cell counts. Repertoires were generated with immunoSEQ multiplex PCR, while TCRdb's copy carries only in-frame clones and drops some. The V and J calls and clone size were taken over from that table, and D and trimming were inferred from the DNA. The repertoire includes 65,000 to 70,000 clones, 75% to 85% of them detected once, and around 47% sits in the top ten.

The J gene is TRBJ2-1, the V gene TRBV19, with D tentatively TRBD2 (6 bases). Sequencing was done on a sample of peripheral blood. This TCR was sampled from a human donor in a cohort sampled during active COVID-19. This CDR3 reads CASSFHGSRSYNEQFF. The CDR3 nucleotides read TGTGCCAGTAGTTTCCACGGGAGTAGGTCCTACAATGAGCAGTTCTTC.